One T cell receptor beta chain is described in this entry. Mismatch with germline at one junction end may stem from a read error. This specimen belongs to a study of PD-L1 blockade in urothelial cancer. On the study more broadly: The patients had undergone anywhere from 0 to 3 prior chemotherapy regimens. Analysis of the blood was performed 3 weeks (second dose) and 6 weeks after treatment start.

This CDR3 region has 15 residues. Germline values: CDR1 SGDLS, CDR2 YYNGEE. Time point meaning: peripheral blood 6 weeks after treatment start. Samples spanned pretreatment and treatment, with 1 to 8 time points per patient. The data were produced by immunoSEQ multiplex PCR, yet TCRdb's version contains in-frame clones alone and is incomplete. Of 60,000 to 80,000 clones listed, about nine tenths are singletons. The source was PBMCs, collected around atezolizumab (anti-PD-L1) treatment. The rearrangement joins TRBV9 to TRBJ2-1, with 8 bases lining up with TRBD2. The sequence was obtained from a man between 60 and 75 years old with urothelial cancer. In DNA form, the CDR3 reads TGTGCCAGCACCGTAGGAGCGGGAGCCTACAATGAGCAGTTCTTC. It is translated as CASTVGAGAYNEQFF.